This TCR beta chain was documented in a study of PD-L1 blockade in urothelial cancer (dated by TCRdb to 2015 to 2018). About the investigation overall: All patients started therapy around 2014 and received atezolizumab 1,200 mg intravenously every 3 weeks. About 90% of the 29 patients were identified as males with urothelial cancer of bladder origin, and a prior smoking history was reported by 18 of 29 patients. An ECOG performance status of 0 or 1 was recorded for the patients, and 0 to 3 prior chemotherapy regimens had been received by the patients. Blood samples were analyzed at two time points: 3 weeks after treatment start (second dose) and 6 weeks after treatment start. Blood samples gave median yields of around 140,000 T cells and 82,636 unique TCRs, along with a median clonality of 0.080. The study was an exploratory multi-omic analysis of somatic, immune and clinical correlates of response to PD-L1 blockade with atezolizumab in urothelial cancer. Pretreatment tumor samples, along with matched peripheral blood collected serially before and after atezolizumab treatment, underwent TCR sequencing. Durable clinical benefit meant progression-free survival longer than 6 months, and TCR features were also tested against progression-free and overall survival. In the same patients who had TCR sequencing, pretreatment tumors also underwent whole exome sequencing and RNA sequencing. Nine patients achieved durable clinical benefit and approximately 20 did not. Some 30 patients had pretreatment blood TCR-seq, roughly 24 had at least one posttreatment blood collection, and roughly 24 had tumor TCR-seq.

The V end loses 3 bases and the J end loses 4 bases, and a stretch of 9 bases separates them. From the germline V gene, CDR1 is LGHNA and CDR2 is YNFKEQ. Reading from cysteine to phenylalanine, the CDR3 counts 14 amino acids. The only DNA kept is the CDR3, 42 bases in frame from the first base. To estimate absolute template abundance from read counts, synthetic TCR analog templates were spiked into each PCR. Using the immunoSEQ assay, TCRbeta CDR3 regions were amplified from genomic DNA with bias-controlled V and J gene primers. Sequencing of rearranged TCRbeta segments was performed at approximately 20X coverage. Regarding the original processing steps: Sequencing errors were corrected by clustering, and CDR3s were annotated against IMGT so that V, D and J genes could be assigned. Only productive TCRbeta rearrangements were used in downstream analyses, excluding out-of-frame or stop-codon sequences. Clonality was computed as one minus Shannon entropy normalized by the log of the number of unique productive sequences. Clones differing between time points or between blood and tumor were identified by Fisher's exact test with Benjamini-Hochberg correction at adjusted p below 0.01. The table comes from immuneACCESS by way of TCRdb, which keeps in-frame sequences with V and J called. Part of the clones is missing from these tables; in studies checked, under half for an unresolved V gene and the rest for unknown reasons. That table supplies the V and J calls and clone size; D and trimming were determined from the DNA. For this sample the table gives 95,000 or so clones, of which more than 75% were detected only once. Clones ranked in the top ten supply approximately 2% of the sample.

The investigation overall reported the following: A pretreatment peripheral blood TCR clonality below the median was linked to improved progression-free and overall survival. At 3 weeks after the start of treatment, tumor-associated TCR clones in peripheral blood had expanded more in patients with durable benefit (n ≈ 23, p = 0.022). Because the sample size was small (n ≈ 28) and many of the analyses were exploratory, the results are meant to be hypothesis-generating.

Sample time point, as interpreted from the label and publication: pretreatment peripheral blood. A total of 25 to 30 patients with locally advanced or metastatic urothelial carcinoma, treated at Memorial Sloan Kettering on a trial protocol, made up the cohort. Peripheral blood mononuclear cells were collected pretreatment and during treatment, with between 1 and 8 total time points obtained per patient. The Qiagen DNeasy Blood extraction kit was used to purify genomic DNA from total PBMCs and tumor samples. PBMCs were collected pretreatment and during treatment, and were isolated and stored as previously described. As concerns this clone: Which antigen it targets is not known. No quality values exist for individual bases; no much larger clone is one base distant.

This TCR was recovered from a man between 60 and 75 years old with urothelial cancer. The rearrangement joined TRBV4-2 to TRBJ2-2, with a tentative D gene TRBD1 over 5 matching bases. Sequencing used PBMCs, obtained around atezolizumab (anti-PD-L1) treatment. The sequenced DNA: TGTGCCAGCAGCCAGGACATTGGCACCGGGGAGCTGTTTTTT. The resulting protein is CASSQDIGTGELFF.